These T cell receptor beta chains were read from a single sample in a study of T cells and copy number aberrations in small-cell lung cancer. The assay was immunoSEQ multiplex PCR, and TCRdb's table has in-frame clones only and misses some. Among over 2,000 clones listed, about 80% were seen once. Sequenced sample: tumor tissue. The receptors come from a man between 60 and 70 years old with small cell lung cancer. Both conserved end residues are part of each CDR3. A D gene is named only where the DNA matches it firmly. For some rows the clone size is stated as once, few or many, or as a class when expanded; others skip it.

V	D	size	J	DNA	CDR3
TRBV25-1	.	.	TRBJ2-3	TGTGCCAGCAGTCACGTCGGGGATTCAGATACGCAGTATTTT	CASSHVGDSDTQYF
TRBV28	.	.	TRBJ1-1	TGTGCCAGCAGTTTATACCCTGAGGGTTGGGGCACTGAAGCTTTCTTT	CASSLYPEGWGTEAFF
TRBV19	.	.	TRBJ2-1	TGTGCCAGTAGTATCGATAATGGGCAGGAGCAGTTCTTC	CASSIDNGQEQFF
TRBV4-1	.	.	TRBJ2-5	TGCGCCAGCAGCCAAGAGGAGACACTAAATACTCTCCAAGAGACCCAGTACTTC	CASSQEETLNTLQETQYF
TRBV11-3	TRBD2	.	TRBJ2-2	TGTGCCAGCAGCTTGAGTCCGACTAGCGGGAGGGGTCGTACCGGGGAGCTGTTTTTT	CASSLSPTSGRGRTGELFF
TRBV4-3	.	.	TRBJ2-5	TGCGCCAGCAGCCAAGAAGGGGCAGACCAAGAGACCCAGTACTTC	CASSQEGADQETQYF
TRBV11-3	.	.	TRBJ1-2	TGTGCCAGCAGCTTAGTAGCGGGATCGGCCTATGGCTACACCTTC	CASSLVAGSAYGYTF
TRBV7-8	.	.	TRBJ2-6	TGTGCCAGCAGAACCGACAGCTCTGGGGCCAACGTCCTGACTTTC	CASRTDSSGANVLTF
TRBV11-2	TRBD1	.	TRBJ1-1	TGTGCCAGCACCTGGGACAGCACTGAAGCTTTCTTT	CASTWDSTEAFF
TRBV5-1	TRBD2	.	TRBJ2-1	TGCGCCAGCAGCTTCCTAGCGGGAGAGGTCAATGAGCAGTTCTTC	CASSFLAGEVNEQFF
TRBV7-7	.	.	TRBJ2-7	TGTGCTAGCAGCTTTGCGGAGCACTACGAGCAGTACTTC	CASSFAEHYEQYF
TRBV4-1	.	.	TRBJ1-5	TGCGCCAGCAGCCAAGAGGAGTTCCAGAGCAATCAGCCCCAGCATTTT	CASSQEEFQSNQPQHF
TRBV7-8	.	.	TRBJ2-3	TGTGCCAGCAGCTTAGCACGACCGCGAAACACAGATACGCAGTATTTT	CASSLARPRNTDTQYF
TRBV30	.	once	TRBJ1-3	TGTGCCTGGAGTAGGCAACCTGGAAACACCATATATTTT	CAWSRQPGNTIYF
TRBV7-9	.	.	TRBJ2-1	TGTGCCAGCAGCTTAGGTCCTTTGCAGTTCTTC	CASSLGPLQFF
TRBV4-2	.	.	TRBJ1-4	TGTGCCAGCAGCCAAGGGGGAGAGGCTAATGAAAAACTGTTTTTT	CASSQGGEANEKLFF
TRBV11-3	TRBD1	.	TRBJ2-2	TGTGCCAGCAGCTTATTAGGGACAGGGGTCACCGGGGAGCTGTTTTTT	CASSLLGTGVTGELFF
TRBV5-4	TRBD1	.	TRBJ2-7	TGTGCCAGCAGCCCAGGCCTTGAGACAGGGTCCGGCGAGCAGTACTTC	CASSPGLETGSGEQYF
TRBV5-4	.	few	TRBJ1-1	TGTGCCAGCAGCGTATTACAGGGATTAACTGAAGCTTTCTTT	CASSVLQGLTEAFF
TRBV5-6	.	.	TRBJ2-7	TGTGCCAGCAGCTTGGCCTCGCAGGCAGATTGGTACGAGCAGTACTTC	CASSLASQADWYEQYF
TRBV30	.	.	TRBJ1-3	TGTGCCTGGAGCCGGGGCGCAGTCAACTCTGGAAACACCATATATTTT	CAWSRGAVNSGNTIYF
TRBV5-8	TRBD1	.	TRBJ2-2	TGTGCCAGCGGGACAGGGAACACCGGGGAGCTGTTTTTT	CASGTGNTGELFF
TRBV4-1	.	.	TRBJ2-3	TGCGCCAGCAGCCAAGATTTACAGGACTTCACAGATACGCAGTATTTT	CASSQDLQDFTDTQYF
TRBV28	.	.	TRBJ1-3	TGTGCCAGCAGTTTATATTCCCAGCTATCTGGAAACACCATATATTTT	CASSLYSQLSGNTIYF
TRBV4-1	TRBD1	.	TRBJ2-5	TGCGCCAGCAGCCGTTTATTTCGGACAGGGCTCCAAGAGACCCAGTACTTC	CASSRLFRTGLQETQYF
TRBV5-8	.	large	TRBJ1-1	TGTGCCAGCAGCTTCCCACAGAACACTGAAGCTTTCTTT	CASSFPQNTEAFF
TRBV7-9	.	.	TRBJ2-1	TGTGCCAGCAGCCCGAGACAGGCGAGCTCCTACAATGAGCAGTTCTTC	CASSPRQASSYNEQFF
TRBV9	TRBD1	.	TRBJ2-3	TGTGCCAGCAGCGTAGGGCGGGACAGGGGGCTAGTGGCGAAAGATACGCAGTATTTT	CASSVGRDRGLVAKDTQYF
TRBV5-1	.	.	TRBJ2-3	TGCGCCAGCAGCTTGTACTGGGCGAGCACAGATACGCAGTATTTT	CASSLYWASTDTQYF
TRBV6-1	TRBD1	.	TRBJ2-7	TGTGCCAGCACCCGGACAGGGGACTTTTACGAGCAGTACTTC	CASTRTGDFYEQYF
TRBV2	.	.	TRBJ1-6	TGTGCCAGCATTCCGGGAACCTCCTATAATTCACCCCTCCACTTT	CASIPGTSYNSPLHF
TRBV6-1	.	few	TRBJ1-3	TGTGCCAGCAGTGAAGTGGGGAGCGGCGGTTCGGGAAACACCATATATTTT	CASSEVGSGGSGNTIYF
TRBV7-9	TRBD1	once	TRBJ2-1	TGTGCCGGCTCCACACAGGGGGATGAGCAGTTCTTC	CAGSTQGDEQFF